Listed here are 23 T cell receptor beta chains from one sample, sequenced in a study of blood T cells in healthy people across ages. The use of a sample-barcoded 5' primer and a J-beta primer mix characterized a second PCR of about 6 to 11 cycles. TCRdb recomputed calls from the 5' RACE reads with MiXCR, one row per CDR3 protein. The data contain about 1,600,000 distinct CDR3 sequences, 42% of them seen just once; the ten biggest clones take up roughly 7.7%. Material for sequencing was blood. These TCRs come from a woman under 30 in good health.

The DNA of the CDR3 is TGCAGTGCTAGACCTCCAACCGGCACTGAAGCTTTCTTT. Protein sequence: CSARPPTGTEAFF. The rearrangement joins TRBV20-1 to TRBJ1-1, with D unclear. Trimming left V 2 bases short and J 4 bases short, with 11 bases between. Germline CDR1 is DFQATT and CDR2 is SNEGSKA (reference sequence). The CDR3 runs to 13 residues.

The J gene is TRBJ2-5, the V gene TRBV5-1, with 14 bases lining up with TRBD2. From germline, CDR1 is SGHRS and CDR2 YFSETQ. V lost 4 bases to trimming and J lost 11 bases; unmatched junction nucleotides: 22. CDR3 length: 19 amino acids. The CDR3 nucleotides are TGCGCCAGCAGCACCGGACTAGCGGGAGGCCCCTTGTCCTACAATGAGCAGTACTTC. As protein: CASSTGLAGGPLSYNEQYF.

The rearrangement links TRBV7-2 to TRBJ2-7, with 11 bases fitting TRBD2. Germline V gives CDR1 SGHTA, CDR2 FQGNSA. CDR3 length: 19 amino acids. The V and J ends lost 1 base and 0 bases, in that order; junction bases with no gene match: 11. CDR3 sequence reads: CASSLGASGGTISSYEQYF. CDR3 nucleotides: TGTGCCAGCAGCTTAGGTGCTAGCGGGGGGACCATAAGCTCCTACGAGCAGTACTTC.

This clonotype has more than one count but fewer than ten. The J gene is TRBJ1-5, the V gene TRBV12-3 or TRBV12-4, with D unresolved. V lost 5 bases and J 7 bases, leaving 12 bases between the germline ends. This CDR3 comprises 13 residues. The CDR3 DNA follows: TGTGCCAGCAGTCGTGCCGATCAACAGCCCCAGCATTTT. Protein sequence: CASSRADQQPQHF.

V usage is TRBV10-3 and J usage is TRBJ1-6; 11 positions match TRBD1. CDR3 length: 18 residues. Germline V CDR1 and CDR2: ENHRY, SYGVKD. V shed 8 bases and J 0 bases; nucleotides not matched to a gene: 9. CDR3 amino acids: CAIGTGGAASSYNSPLHF. The CDR3 bases are TGTGCCATCGGGACAGGGGGGGCGGCCAGCTCCTATAATTCACCCCTCCACTTT.

On this clonotype: Relative to the germline gene, one junction end is altered; a read error may explain this. The gene calls are TRBV20-1 and TRBJ2-5; 9 nucleotides match TRBD2. CDR1 and CDR2 (germline): DFQATT, SNEGSKA (reference sequence). The CDR3 consists of 20 residues. The CDR3: CSARVPRTSDRRWHQETQYF. CDR3 in DNA: TGTAGTGCTAGAGTACCCCGGACTAGCGATCGAAGGTGGCACCAAGAGACCCAGTACTTC.

The rearrangement links TRBV10-3 to TRBJ2-1; TRBD2 aligns across 7 bases. J lost 4 bases, V lost 2 bases, and 8 bases had no gene match. This CDR3 comprises 16 residues. Germline CDR1 ENHRY, CDR2 SYGVKD. This CDR3 reads CAISEVLGGSYNEQFF. In DNA, the CDR3 is TGTGCCATCAGTGAGGTCTTGGGGGGGTCTTACAATGAGCAGTTCTTC.

The chain recombines TRBV20-1 with TRBJ2-7; 11 bases fit TRBD2. The CDR3 has 17 residues. Trimming took 3 bases from V and 2 from J; bases not matched to a gene: 12. Germline-derived CDR1 and CDR2 are DFQATT and SNEGSKA (reference sequence). CDR3 coding DNA: TGCAGTGCTAGCCGGCTAGCGGGAGGCTCCTTCCCCTACGAGCAGTACTTC. It yields the protein CSASRLAGGSFPYEQYF.

The chain is built from TRBV3-1 and TRBJ1-2; D is unclear. CDR1 is LGHDT, CDR2 YNNKEL, per germline (reference sequence). The germline V and J ends were trimmed by 4 bases and 7 bases, with 13 bases remaining between them. The CDR3 spans 13 residues. The chain's CDR3 is CASSPLGVGGYTF. CDR3 nucleotide sequence: TGTGCCAGCAGCCCCCTCGGGGTGGGTGGCTACACCTTC.

This clonotype has a handful of counts. This sequence joins TRBV7-7 and TRBJ2-1; the match to TRBD2 covers 11 bases. The CDR3 totals 15 residues. Germline V gives CDR1 SSHAT, CDR2 FNYEAQ (reference sequence). The ends lost 5 bases at V and 5 bases at J; junction bases unmatched: 5. CDR3 residues: CASSQTSGANNEQFF. In nucleotides, the CDR3 is TGTGCCAGCAGCCAGACTAGCGGGGCTAACAATGAGCAGTTCTTC.

V and J are TRBV4-1 and TRBJ1-6, with 7 positions matching TRBD1. Germline assignment: CDR1 MGHRA and CDR2 YSYEKL. V lost 4 bases and J lost 0; bases outside the gene matches: 6. The CDR3 has 17 amino acids. CDR3 amino acids: CASSLRGESSYNSPLHF. For the CDR3, the DNA is TGCGCCAGCAGCCTCAGGGGGGAGAGCTCCTATAATTCACCCCTCCACTTT.

As concerns this clonotype: Germline is not matched at one junction end, which may reflect a read error. The chain joins TRBV20-1 to TRBJ1-2, with 7 nucleotides matching TRBD1. Germline V CDR1 and CDR2: DFQATT, SNEGSKA (reference sequence). The CDR3 length is 13 residues. The chain's CDR3 is CSATQGDNYGYTF. DNA for the CDR3: TGCAGCGCTACCCAGGGGGACAACTATGGCTACACCTTC.

The chain has TRBV12-3 or TRBV12-4 and TRBJ2-7, with TRBD1 matching 8 bases. The CDR3 loop spans 13 amino acids. Trimming removed 5 bases from V and 7 bases from J; junction bases left unmatched: 7. The DNA of the CDR3 is TGTGCCAGCAGTGCCGACAGGGGCAGGGAGCAGTACTTC. It yields the protein CASSADRGREQYF.

This chain joins TRBV6-5 and TRBJ2-7; TRBD1 is a possible D gene (5 bases). The germline V gene encodes CDR1 MNHEY and CDR2 SVGAGI. This CDR3 has 15 amino acids. Trimming removed 3 bases at V and 2 bases at J, with 14 bases between. The CDR3 coding sequence is TGTGCCAGCAGTTATGTTCGACAGCGAACCTACGAGCAGTACTTC. This encodes CASSYVRQRTYEQYF.

The chain links TRBV28 to TRBJ1-1; unclear D gene. V was shortened by 3 bases and J by 5 bases, with 7 bases between the two germline ends. Germline CDR1 MDHEN, CDR2 SYDVKM. CDR3 length: 12 amino acids. CDR3 DNA sequence: TGTGCCAGCAGTTTGCCGAAGACTGAAGCTTTCTTT. This gives the protein CASSLPKTEAFF.

A word on this clonotype: At one end the junction does not follow the germline gene, possibly because of a read error. The rearrangement uses TRBV12-3 or TRBV12-4 and TRBJ2-7; D unresolved. This CDR3 has 13 residues. CDR3 in amino acids: CASFGQPTYAQYF. DNA for the CDR3: TGTGCCAGCTTTGGGCAGCCGACCTACGCGCAGTACTTC.

This sequence joins TRBV3-1 and TRBJ1-2; D is undetermined. Per germline, CDR1 LGHDT and CDR2 YNNKEL (reference sequence). The CDR3 consists of 13 residues. V was trimmed by 0 bases and J by 6 bases, leaving 8 bases between them. CDR3 loop: CASSQERDHGYTF. The CDR3 region has the DNA TGTGCCAGCAGCCAAGAAAGGGATCATGGCTACACCTTC.

The V gene is TRBV12-3 or TRBV12-4, the J gene TRBJ2-3, with TRBD2 as a possible D gene (5 bases). V lost 5 bases to trimming and J lost 0 bases, with 15 bases between them. The length of the CDR3 is 16 residues. The CDR3 protein is CASSLGLYSSTDTQYF. The CDR3 nucleotides read TGTGCCAGCAGTCTCGGACTTTACTCTAGCACAGATACGCAGTATTTT.

This clonotype came up once. The gene calls are TRBV6-7 and TRBJ2-3; a weak D match, TRBD1 (5 bases). TRBV6-7 is recorded as an ORF, its role being uncertain. The CDR3 contains 17 residues. Deletions cut 6 bases from V and 1 base from J, with 20 bases between. This CDR3 reads CASRNGHPSSCTDTQYF. Here the CDR3 DNA reads TGTGCCAGCAGAAACGGACATCCCTCCTCCTGCACAGATACGCAGTATTTT.

This sequence joins TRBV2 and TRBJ1-3; maybe TRBD1 (5 bases). Germline V gene sequence: CDR1 SNHLY, CDR2 FYNNEI. The CDR3 covers 14 residues. CDR3 nucleotides: TGTGCTTTCGAGGGGAGCGCAGCTGGAAACACCATATATTTT. Its protein product is CAFEGSAAGNTIYF.

The genes are TRBV7-2 and TRBJ2-7; D is perhaps TRBD2 (6 bases). The V end lost 7 bases, the J end lost 3 bases, and 16 bases lay between the germline ends. Germline CDR1 SGHTA, CDR2 FQGNSA. The CDR3 is 14 amino acids. CDR3 in amino acids: CASNNSGLDYEQYF. In nucleotides, the CDR3 is TGTGCCAGCAACAATTCGGGACTTGACTACGAGCAGTACTTC.

This clonotype was seen more than once but under ten times. The CDR3, as DNA: TGCAGTGCCCTTCCCGGGGGGGTCCTGCCCCAGCATTTT. Amino acid sequence: CSALPGGVLPQHF. This chain joins TRBV20-1 and TRBJ1-5, with D perhaps TRBD1 (5 bases). Germline-derived CDR1 and CDR2 are DFQATT and SNEGSKA (reference sequence). The CDR3 contains 13 residues. V lost 6 bases and J lost 9, with 18 bases in between.

This clonotype has only a few counts. This chain connects TRBV7-2 to TRBJ1-2; possible D gene TRBD1, 6 bases. The CDR3 has 15 residues. V lost 5 bases and J lost 2, with 15 bases in between. CDR1 is SGHTA and CDR2 is FQGNSA in the germline V gene. The CDR3 sequence: CASSPHRALNYGYTF. The CDR3 coding sequence is TGTGCCAGCAGCCCCCACAGGGCCCTCAACTATGGCTACACCTTC.